The T cell receptor beta chain described here comes from a study of T cell clusters in autoimmune cytopenias. Background on the study: Per sample, median TRB depth was 51,575 reads, yielding a median about 2,400 distinct clonotypes.

TRB was amplified by touch-down multiplex PCR, primer pools A and B combined. For each CDR3 protein, TCRdb gives one entry from its re-call of the multiplex PCR reads, without DNA. The sample totals roughly 12,000 distinct CDR3 sequences; its top ten clones hold 3%. This CDR3 has 16 residues. Germline CDR1 and CDR2: ENHRY and SYGVKD. Regarding the study as a whole: Primary autoimmune cytopenia patients seemingly lacked the physiological T cell clusters found in healthy donors. TRB repertoire shifts in secondary cytopenia and chronic lymphocytic leukemia mostly reflected lymphoma, not autoimmunity.

TRB amplification used approximately 250 ng of peripheral blood genomic DNA. Note on this clonotype: The antigen is undetermined.

The sequencing input was peripheral blood. The source is a human donor with an autoimmune cytopenia or autoimmune hepatitis (not recorded which). The chain uses TRBV10-3 and TRBJ1-6; TCRdb selects TRBD1, and the lack of DNA leaves this call unchecked. CDR3 residues: CAISESRGIDNSPLHF.